What follows are 26 T cell receptor beta chains derived from one specimen sequenced in a study of technical replicates of blood from four donors. Only in-frame clones appear in the TCRdb table, and some are missing; sequencing was by immunoSEQ multiplex PCR. The sample holds roughly 92,000 clones, 85% to 95% seen once. Sequenced material: T cells isolated from PBMCs. The receptors here all came from a human donor in good health.

This chain links TRBV28 with TRBJ2-3; D gene uncertain. Per germline, CDR1 MDHEN and CDR2 SYDVKM. V was cut by 6 bases and J by 7 bases, with 11 bases left in between. The CDR3 loop spans 12 amino acids. CDR3 nucleotide sequence: TGTGCCAGCAGCCCCGACACTTATACGCAGTATTTT. The encoded protein is CASSPDTYTQYF.

In its sample, this clone was seen once. V is TRBV4-1 and J is TRBJ1-3, with 7 bases that match TRBD1. There are 16 residues in the CDR3. Germline CDR1 reads MGHRA; CDR2 reads YSYEKL. V was clipped by 4 bases and J by 2 bases; unmatched bases: 8. DNA of the CDR3: TGCGCCAGCAGCCTGTACACAGGGGCAGCTGGAAACACCATATATTTT. Translation: CASSLYTGAAGNTIYF.

The rearrangement links TRBV29-1 to TRBJ1-3, with D unclear. Between the trimmed V and J ends, which lost 6 bases and 2 bases, there was a span of 11 bases. The CDR3 has 13 amino acids. CDR1 and CDR2 (germline): SQVTM, ANQGSEA. CDR3 sequence: CSVGSSAGNTIYF. CDR3 DNA sequence: TGCAGCGTCGGGTCGTCGGCTGGAAACACCATATATTTT.

This chain joins TRBV4-1 and TRBJ2-1, with a weak D call TRBD1 (6 bases). The CDR3 spans 15 residues. Deletions cut 0 bases from V and 9 bases from J, with 15 bases between. Germline CDR1 reads MGHRA; CDR2 reads YSYEKL. Here the CDR3 DNA reads TGCGCCAGCAGCCAAGAGGGGACACTTCCTACTGAGCAGTTCTTC. It specifies CASSQEGTLPTEQFF.

On this clone: Other nucleotide sequences from this sample produce the same CDR3. The chain combines TRBV13 with TRBJ2-7, with D hard to call. V shed 4 bases and J shed 3 bases, with 7 bases lying between them. From germline, CDR1 is PRHDT and CDR2 FYEKMQ (reference sequence). The CDR3 spans 12 residues. CDR3 amino acids: CASSSQNYEQYF. In DNA form, the CDR3 reads TGTGCCAGCAGCTCTCAGAACTACGAGCAGTACTTC. Combining the CDR3 with reference TRBV13 and TRBJ2-7 gives the whole variable domain AAGVIQSPRHLIKEKRETATLKCYPIPRHDTVYWYQQGPGQDPQFLISFYEKMQSDKGSIPDRFSAQQFSDYHSELNMSSLELGDSALYFCASSSQNYEQYFGPGTRLTVT.

J is TRBJ1-1 and V is TRBV29-1; D remains unclear. Trimming pared 7 bases from V and 1 base from J, leaving 10 bases between. Germline V gene sequence: CDR1 SQVTM, CDR2 ANQGSEA. The CDR3 length is 12 residues. The CDR3 spells CSGRAENTEAFF. Written as DNA, the CDR3 is TGCAGCGGGAGGGCAGAGAACACTGAAGCTTTCTTT.

The chain is built from TRBV5-4 and TRBJ1-2; unclear D gene. Germline CDR1 reads SGHNT; CDR2 reads YYREEE (reference sequence). V dropped 4 bases and J dropped 1 base, with 8 bases sitting between them. The CDR3 extends over 13 amino acids. DNA of the CDR3: TGTGCCAGCAGCCACAGCAGTAACTATGGCTACACCTTC. Its translation is CASSHSSNYGYTF.

On this clone: The junction differs from germline at one of its ends, possibly a read error. The rearrangement joins TRBV29-1 to TRBJ2-3; D is perhaps TRBD2 (5 bases). The CDR3 is 10 residues long. The germline V gene encodes CDR1 SQVTM and CDR2 ANQGSEA. For the CDR3, the DNA is TGCAGCGTAGGACTCCTTCCGCATAGATTT. Protein product: CSVGLLPHRF.

V is TRBV6-6 and J is TRBJ2-1; tentatively, D is TRBD2 (6 bases). CDR3 size: 13 residues. In germline, CDR1 is MNHNY, CDR2 SVGAGI (reference sequence). The V gene lost 10 bases and the J gene lost 5 bases, with 15 bases spanning the gap. The DNA of the CDR3 is TGTGCCACCGCGGGACCGCCAGACAATGAGCAGTTCTTC. This codes for CATAGPPDNEQFF.

The chain combines TRBV6-4 with TRBJ1-1, with D unclear. In germline, CDR1 is MRHNA, CDR2 SNTAGT. CDR3 size: 15 residues. V shed 4 bases and J shed 0 bases, with 12 bases lying between them. Here the CDR3 reads CASSAGVGMNTEAFF. DNA for the CDR3: TGTGCCAGCAGTGCCGGGGTGGGGATGAACACTGAAGCTTTCTTT.

The gene calls are TRBV19 and TRBJ1-4; 8 nucleotides agree with TRBD1. V dropped 6 bases and J dropped 7; count of bases not matched to a gene: 13. Germline lookup yields CDR1 LNHDA and CDR2 SQIVND (reference sequence). The CDR3 is 16 amino acids. CDR3 in amino acids: CASRNPGTGSGEKLFF. In DNA, the CDR3 is TGTGCCAGTAGGAACCCTGGGACAGGCTCGGGTGAAAAACTGTTTTTT.

The chain couples TRBV7-2 to TRBJ2-4, with D maybe TRBD1 (5 bases). Germline CDR1 and CDR2: SGHTA and FQGNSA. Deletions cut 5 bases from V and 13 bases from J, with 12 bases between. The CDR3 spans 11 residues. The CDR3, as DNA: TGTGCCAGCAGCATTTCACAGGACCAGTACTTC. Its translation: CASSISQDQYF.

The chain has TRBV4-3 and TRBJ2-5; 10 bases fit TRBD2. The CDR3 is 15 residues long. The V segment lost 8 bases and the J segment 0 bases; nucleotides outside the gene matches: 6. CDR1 and CDR2 (germline): LGHNA, YSLEER. The CDR3 sequence: CASSWTSGHQETQYF. The CDR3 DNA follows: TGCGCCAGCTCTTGGACTAGCGGACACCAAGAGACCCAGTACTTC.

The chain joins TRBV4-3 to TRBJ2-1, with 9 bases matching TRBD1. CDR1 and CDR2 (germline): LGHNA, YSLEER. With V trimmed by 3 bases and J by 8 bases, 8 bases remained unmatched. The CDR3 has 15 amino acids. CDR3 nucleotide sequence: TGCGCCAGCAGCCAGACCGGGACAGGGTTCCATGAGCAGTTCTTC. Its translation is CASSQTGTGFHEQFF.

This clone was found once. J is TRBJ2-1 and V is TRBV18; the D gene is possibly TRBD1 (6 bases). Per the germline V gene, CDR1 is KGHSH and CDR2 is LQKENI. The CDR3 covers 12 residues. The germline V and J ends were trimmed by 3 bases and 8 bases, with 8 bases remaining between them. The CDR3 nucleotides are TGTGCCAGCTCACCGCAGGGGTATGAGCAGTTCTTC. This sequence encodes CASSPQGYEQFF. The full variable domain, rest sourced from reference TRBV18 and TRBJ2-1, is NAGVMQNPRHLVRRRGQEARLRCSPMKGHSHVYWYRQLPEEGLKFMVYLQKENIIDESGMPKERFSAEFPKEGPSILRIQQVVRGDSAAYFCASSPQGYEQFFGPGTRLTVL.

V gene TRBV5-4 combines with J gene TRBJ1-1, with 9 bases matching TRBD1. Trimming at V came to 4 bases and at J to 0 bases, leaving 4 bases not matched to a gene. This CDR3 is 15 amino acids long. Germline CDR1 SGHNT, CDR2 YYREEE (reference sequence). The chain's CDR3 is CASSRDRDMNTEAFF. The CDR3 bases are TGTGCCAGCAGCCGGGACAGGGACATGAACACTGAAGCTTTCTTT.

This clone was observed a few times. The rearrangement links TRBV10-1 to TRBJ2-1; TRBD1 agrees at 8 bases. This CDR3 contains 15 residues. CDR1 is WNHNN, CDR2 SYGVQD, per germline (reference sequence). V shed 3 bases and J 8 bases; nucleotides not matched to a gene: 9. The CDR3 loop reads CASSDLRTGRDEQFF. The CDR3 DNA sequence: TGCGCCAGCAGTGACCTAAGGACAGGGCGGGATGAGCAGTTCTTC.

The chain employs TRBV27 and TRBJ2-7; 7 positions agree with TRBD2. Germline V gene lookup returns CDR1 MNHEY and CDR2 SMNVEV (reference sequence). CDR3 size: 15 residues. Trimming at V came to 6 bases and at J to 2 bases, leaving 10 bases not matched to a gene. The CDR3 reads CASRPDLLAAYEQYF. CDR3 coding DNA: TGTGCCAGCAGGCCTGACCTCCTAGCGGCCTACGAGCAGTACTTC.

The CDR3 sequence: CASSLGYGGPNEKLFF. The CDR3 DNA sequence: TGTGCCAGCAGCTTGGGTTACGGGGGTCCTAATGAAAAACTGTTTTTT. This chain connects TRBV11-2 to TRBJ1-4; D may be TRBD1 (5 bases). The ends were cut back, 3 bases at V and 3 bases at J, with 14 bases in the middle. The CDR3 sequence is 16 residues long. Germline-derived CDR1 and CDR2 are SGHAT and FQNNGV.

The chain links TRBV2 to TRBJ2-3, with D maybe TRBD2 (5 bases). Trimming removed 7 bases at V and 2 bases at J, with 25 bases between. This CDR3 region has 18 residues. CDR1 and CDR2 (germline): SNHLY, FYNNEI. CDR3 in amino acids: CASNSLAVEGPDTDTQYF. CDR3 DNA: TGTGCCAGCAACAGTCTCGCCGTCGAGGGTCCTGACACAGATACGCAGTATTTT.

This chain links TRBV6-6 with TRBJ2-3, with unresolved D. Germline CDR1 and CDR2: MNHNY and SVGAGI (reference sequence). V shed 6 bases and J shed 5 bases, with 9 bases lying between them. The CDR3 has 12 amino acids. CDR3 sequence (DNA): TGTGCCAGCAGCCCACGAGAAGATACGCAGTATTTT. Translated: CASSPREDTQYF.

As DNA, the CDR3 is TGTGCCAGCAGCTTAGTATGGAGAGAAGAGACCCAGTACTTC. Translated: CASSLVWREETQYF. The chain couples TRBV7-9 to TRBJ2-5; D unclear. The V gene's germline CDR1 is SEHNR and CDR2 FQNEAQ (reference sequence). The CDR3 contains 14 residues. V gave up 1 base and J gave up 3 bases, with 9 bases separating them.

CDR3 bases: TGTGCCAGCAGCTCGGGGGACAGGGTTGATGGGGCCAACGTCCTGACTTTC. Translated: CASSSGDRVDGANVLTF. V gene TRBV11-2 combines with J gene TRBJ2-6, with 9 bases fitting TRBD1. Germline trimming cut 4 bases from V and 3 bases from J; bases unmatched to any gene: 7. The V gene's germline CDR1 is SGHAT and CDR2 FQNNGV. The CDR3 covers 17 residues.

The genes are TRBV5-6 and TRBJ2-1, with D unresolved. Germline V gene sequence: CDR1 SGHDT, CDR2 YYEEEE. There are 12 residues in the CDR3. Trimming removed 4 bases from V and 10 bases from J, with 12 bases in between. CDR3 DNA: TGTGCCAGCAGCGCACTCCCTTGGGAGCAGTTCTTC. Protein product: CASSALPWEQFF.

The V and J genes are TRBV10-3 and TRBJ1-3, with D maybe TRBD1 (6 bases). Per germline, CDR1 ENHRY and CDR2 SYGVKD. Trimming pared 4 bases from V and 4 bases from J, leaving 14 bases between. The CDR3 has 15 residues. The CDR3 DNA sequence: TGTGCCATCAGTGGGATAGGACAGCCGGGAAACACCATATATTTT. Its translation is CAISGIGQPGNTIYF.

V and J are TRBV30 and TRBJ1-1, with D possibly matching TRBD1 (6 bases). Per germline, CDR1 GTSNPN and CDR2 SVGIG (reference sequence). V was clipped by 5 bases and J by 4 bases, with 14 bases between them. The CDR3 has 13 amino acids. The CDR3 nucleotides read TGTGCCTGGTGCGCGGGAGGGGGCACTGAAGCTTTCTTT. This translates into CAWCAGGGTEAFF.